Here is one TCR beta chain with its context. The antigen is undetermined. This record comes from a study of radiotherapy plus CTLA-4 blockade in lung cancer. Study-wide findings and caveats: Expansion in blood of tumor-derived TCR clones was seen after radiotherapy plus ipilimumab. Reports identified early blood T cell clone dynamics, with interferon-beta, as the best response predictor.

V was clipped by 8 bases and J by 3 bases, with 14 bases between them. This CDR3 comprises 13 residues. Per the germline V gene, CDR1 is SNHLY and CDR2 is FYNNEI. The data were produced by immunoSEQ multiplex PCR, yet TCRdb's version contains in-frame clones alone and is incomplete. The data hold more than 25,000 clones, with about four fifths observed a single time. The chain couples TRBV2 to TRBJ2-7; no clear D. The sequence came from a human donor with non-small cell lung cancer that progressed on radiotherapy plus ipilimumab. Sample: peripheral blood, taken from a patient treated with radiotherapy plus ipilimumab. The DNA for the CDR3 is TGTGCCAGCTCTGGCGGAATTAACTACGAGCAGTACTTC. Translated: CASSGGINYEQYF.